This T cell receptor beta chain was recorded in a study of T-cell memory formation after mild COVID-19. Per germline, CDR1 SQVTM and CDR2 ANQGSEA. This CDR3 is built from 17 residues. Trimming took 0 bases from V and 7 from J; bases not matched to a gene: 15. This clonotype was seen repeatedly, ten times or more. Each CDR3 protein is one row after TCRdb ran MiXCR on the 5' RACE reads. The repertoire holds roughly 240,000 distinct CDR3 sequences, with about 17% as singletons. This TCR derives from a man between 18 and 29 years old who had mild COVID-19 (a few samples of this study predate the infection). Cell type and time point are not known. Sequencing was done on a sample of PBMCs or a T cell subset sorted from them (not recorded which). J is TRBJ2-4 and V is TRBV29-1, with 7 bases matching TRBD2. The CDR3 loop reads CSVEDPRAGVSRNIQYF. DNA for the CDR3: TGCAGCGTTGAAGATCCGCGTGCGGGAGTTTCAAGGAACATTCAGTACTTC.